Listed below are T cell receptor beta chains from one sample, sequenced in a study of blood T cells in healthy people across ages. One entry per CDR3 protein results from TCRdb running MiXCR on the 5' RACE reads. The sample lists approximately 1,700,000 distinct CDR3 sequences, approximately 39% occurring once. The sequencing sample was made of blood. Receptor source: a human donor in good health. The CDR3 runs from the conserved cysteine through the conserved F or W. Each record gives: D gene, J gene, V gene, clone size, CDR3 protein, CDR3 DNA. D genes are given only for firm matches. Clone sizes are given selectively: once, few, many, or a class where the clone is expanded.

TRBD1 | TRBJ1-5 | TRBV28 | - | CAVDVTGANQPQHF | TGTGCCGTTGATGTGACAGGGGCCAATCAGCCCCAGCATTTT
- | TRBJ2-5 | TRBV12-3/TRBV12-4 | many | CASRAGLGNQETQYF | TGTGCCAGCAGGGCCGGACTCGGTAACCAAGAGACCCAGTACTTC
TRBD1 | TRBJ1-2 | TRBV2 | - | CASSIRTGGRNGYTF | TGTGCCAGCAGTATCCGGACAGGGGGCAGGAATGGCTACACCTTC
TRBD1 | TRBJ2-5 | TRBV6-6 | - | CASSYGGRQGQETQYF | TGTGCCAGCAGTTATGGTGGGCGACAGGGGCAAGAGACCCAGTACTTC
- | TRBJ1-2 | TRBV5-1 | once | CASSSQQAIYGYTF | TGCGCCAGCAGCTCTCAACAGGCGATCTATGGCTACACCTTC
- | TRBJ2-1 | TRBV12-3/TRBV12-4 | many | CASSLDYNEQFF | TGCGCCAGCAGCTTGGACTACAATGAGCAGTTCTTC
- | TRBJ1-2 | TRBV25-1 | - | CASSSGDEVYGYTF | TGTGCCAGCAGTTCGGGGGACGAAGTGTATGGCTACACCTTC
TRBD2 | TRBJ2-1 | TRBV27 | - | CASSLTSGGLYEQFF | TGTGCCAGCAGTTTAACTAGCGGGGGGTTGTATGAGCAGTTCTTC
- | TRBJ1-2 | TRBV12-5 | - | CASGASGGSSGYTF | TGTGCTAGTGGTGCTTCCGGGGGGAGCAGTGGCTACACCTTC
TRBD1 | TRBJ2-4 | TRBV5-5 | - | CASSFQGANQNIQYF | TGTGCCAGCAGCTTTCAGGGGGCGAACCAAAACATTCAGTACTTC
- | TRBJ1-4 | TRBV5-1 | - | CASSWRGQDNEKLFF | TGCGCCAGCAGCTGGAGAGGCCAGGATAATGAAAAACTGTTTTTT
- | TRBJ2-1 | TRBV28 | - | CASSAYREIYNEQFF | TGTGCCAGCAGTGCATACAGGGAGATCTACAATGAGCAGTTCTTC
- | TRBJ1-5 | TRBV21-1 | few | CASSTGTTKRSNQPQHF | TGTGCCAGCAGCACTGGGACGACTAAAAGAAGCAATCAGCCCCAGCATTTT
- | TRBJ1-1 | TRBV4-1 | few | CASSQDPGVGGLNTEAFF | TGCGCCAGCAGCCAAGATCCGGGAGTGGGGGGGTTGAACACTGAAGCTTTCTTT
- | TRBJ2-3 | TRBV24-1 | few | CATSDLSVIGTDTQYF | TGTGCCACCAGTGATTTGAGCGTCATTGGGACAGATACGCAGTATTTT
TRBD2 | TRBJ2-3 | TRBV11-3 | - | CASSGQSGGGTDTQYF | TGTGCCAGCAGCGGACAAAGCGGGGGGGGCACAGATACGCAGTATTTT
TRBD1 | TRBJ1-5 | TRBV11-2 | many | CASSSDRVNQPQHF | TGTGCCAGCAGCTCGGACAGGGTCAATCAGCCCCAGCATTTT
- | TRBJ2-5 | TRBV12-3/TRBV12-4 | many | CASSLANRETQYF | TGTGCCAGCAGTTTAGCCAATCGAGAGACCCAGTACTTC
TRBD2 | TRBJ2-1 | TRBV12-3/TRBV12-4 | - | CASSVAGPSNEQFF | TGTGCCAGCAGCGTAGCGGGGCCTTCGAATGAGCAGTTCTTC
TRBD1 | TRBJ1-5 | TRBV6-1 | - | CASSDNPRTGGNQPQHF | TGTGCCAGCAGTGACAACCCCCGGACAGGGGGAAATCAGCCCCAGCATTTT
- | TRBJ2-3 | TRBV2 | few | CAFGGLGTDTQYF | TGTGCCTTTGGGGGCTTGGGCACAGATACGCAGTATTTT
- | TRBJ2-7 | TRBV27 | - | CASSSGLLYNEQYF | TGTGCCAGCAGTTCAGGACTCCTATACAATGAGCAGTACTTC
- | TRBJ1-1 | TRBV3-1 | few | CASSQGAGEAFF | TGTGCCAGCAGCCAAGGGGCGGGAGAAGCTTTCTTT
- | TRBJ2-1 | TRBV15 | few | CATSPGAKNEQFF | TGTGCCACCAGTCCGGGGGCGAAGAATGAGCAGTTCTTC
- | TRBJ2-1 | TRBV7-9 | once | CASSLGTGTLNNEQFF | TGTGCCAGCAGCTTAGGCACCGGGACACTGAACAATGAGCAGTTCTTC
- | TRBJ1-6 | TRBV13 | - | CASSLGGQEGYNSPLHF | TGTGCCAGCAGCTTAGGGGGGCAGGAAGGGTATAATTCACCCCTCCACTTT
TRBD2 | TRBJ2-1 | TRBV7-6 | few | CASSPGLAGGLRNEQFF | TGTGCCAGCAGCCCGGGACTAGCGGGGGGGTTGCGCAATGAGCAGTTCTTC
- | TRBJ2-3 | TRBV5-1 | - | CAGSSTGPTDTQYF | TGCGCCGGCAGCTCCACAGGGCCCACAGATACGCAGTATTTT
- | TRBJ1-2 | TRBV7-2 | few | CASSLVYAGAGYGYTF | TGTGCCAGCAGCTTAGTGTATGCAGGGGCGGGCTATGGCTACACCTTC
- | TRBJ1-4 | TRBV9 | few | CASSVAPGEKLFF | TGTGCCAGCAGCGTAGCTCCCGGTGAAAAACTGTTTTTT
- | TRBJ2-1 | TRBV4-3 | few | CASSPLDWSNEQFF | TGCGCCAGCAGCCCGTTAGACTGGAGCAATGAGCAGTTCTTC
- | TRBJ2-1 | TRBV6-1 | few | CASSDETGIYNEQFF | TGTGCCAGCAGTGATGAAACGGGAATCTACAATGAGCAGTTCTTC
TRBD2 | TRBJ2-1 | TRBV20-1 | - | CSAAAGLAGGSSYNEQFF | TGCAGTGCGGCGGCGGGACTAGCGGGGGGAAGCTCCTACAATGAGCAGTTCTTC
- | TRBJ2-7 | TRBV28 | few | CASKIIQGANEQYF | TGTGCCAGCAAAATAATACAGGGTGCGAACGAGCAGTACTTC
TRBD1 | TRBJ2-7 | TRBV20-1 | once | CSARIRDRGYEQYF | TGCAGTGCTCGCATCCGGGACAGGGGATACGAGCAGTACTTC
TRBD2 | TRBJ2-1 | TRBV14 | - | CASSQERLAGWGEQFF | TGTGCCAGCAGCCAAGAGAGACTAGCGGGGTGGGGTGAGCAGTTCTTC
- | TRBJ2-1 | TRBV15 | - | CATSRKVQGLGNEQFF | TGTGCCACCAGCAGAAAGGTACAGGGCTTGGGTAATGAGCAGTTCTTC
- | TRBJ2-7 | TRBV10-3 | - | CAIRQAGFYEQYF | TGTGCCATCAGGCAGGCAGGGTTCTACGAGCAGTACTTC
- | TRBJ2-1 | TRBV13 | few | CASSLGPFEEQFF | TGTGCCAGCAGCTTAGGGCCCTTTGAGGAGCAGTTCTTC
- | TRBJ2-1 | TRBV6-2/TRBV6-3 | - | CASRKGLFAGAYNEQFF | TGTGCCAGCAGAAAGGGATTGTTTGCGGGGGCTTACAATGAGCAGTTCTTC
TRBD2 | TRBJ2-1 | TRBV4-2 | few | CASSQEPTTIRGGASYNEQFF | TGTGCCAGCAGCCAAGAACCCACGACTATACGCGGGGGGGCCTCCTACAATGAGCAGTTCTTC
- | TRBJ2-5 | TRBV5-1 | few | CASSLVPNPRGETQYF | TGCGCCAGCAGCTTGGTTCCTAACCCACGGGGGGAGACCCAGTACTTC
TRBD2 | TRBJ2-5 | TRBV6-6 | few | CASTKGLAGKETQYF | TGTGCCAGCACCAAGGGACTAGCGGGGAAAGAGACCCAGTACTTC
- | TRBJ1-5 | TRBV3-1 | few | CASSQGGGNNQPQHF | TGTGCCAGCAGCCAAGGCGGGGGAAACAATCAGCCCCAGCATTTT
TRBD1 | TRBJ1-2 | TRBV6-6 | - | CASSYLDRGDYGYTF | TGTGCCAGCAGTTACCTGGACAGGGGGGACTATGGCTACACCTTC
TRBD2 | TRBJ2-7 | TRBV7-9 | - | CASSLALAGFDEQYF | TGTGCCAGCAGCTTAGCCCTAGCGGGGTTCGACGAGCAGTACTTC
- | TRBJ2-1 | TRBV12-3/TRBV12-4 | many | CASSTGQTPISEQFF | TGTGCCAGCAGTACAGGACAAACTCCTATAAGTGAGCAGTTCTTC